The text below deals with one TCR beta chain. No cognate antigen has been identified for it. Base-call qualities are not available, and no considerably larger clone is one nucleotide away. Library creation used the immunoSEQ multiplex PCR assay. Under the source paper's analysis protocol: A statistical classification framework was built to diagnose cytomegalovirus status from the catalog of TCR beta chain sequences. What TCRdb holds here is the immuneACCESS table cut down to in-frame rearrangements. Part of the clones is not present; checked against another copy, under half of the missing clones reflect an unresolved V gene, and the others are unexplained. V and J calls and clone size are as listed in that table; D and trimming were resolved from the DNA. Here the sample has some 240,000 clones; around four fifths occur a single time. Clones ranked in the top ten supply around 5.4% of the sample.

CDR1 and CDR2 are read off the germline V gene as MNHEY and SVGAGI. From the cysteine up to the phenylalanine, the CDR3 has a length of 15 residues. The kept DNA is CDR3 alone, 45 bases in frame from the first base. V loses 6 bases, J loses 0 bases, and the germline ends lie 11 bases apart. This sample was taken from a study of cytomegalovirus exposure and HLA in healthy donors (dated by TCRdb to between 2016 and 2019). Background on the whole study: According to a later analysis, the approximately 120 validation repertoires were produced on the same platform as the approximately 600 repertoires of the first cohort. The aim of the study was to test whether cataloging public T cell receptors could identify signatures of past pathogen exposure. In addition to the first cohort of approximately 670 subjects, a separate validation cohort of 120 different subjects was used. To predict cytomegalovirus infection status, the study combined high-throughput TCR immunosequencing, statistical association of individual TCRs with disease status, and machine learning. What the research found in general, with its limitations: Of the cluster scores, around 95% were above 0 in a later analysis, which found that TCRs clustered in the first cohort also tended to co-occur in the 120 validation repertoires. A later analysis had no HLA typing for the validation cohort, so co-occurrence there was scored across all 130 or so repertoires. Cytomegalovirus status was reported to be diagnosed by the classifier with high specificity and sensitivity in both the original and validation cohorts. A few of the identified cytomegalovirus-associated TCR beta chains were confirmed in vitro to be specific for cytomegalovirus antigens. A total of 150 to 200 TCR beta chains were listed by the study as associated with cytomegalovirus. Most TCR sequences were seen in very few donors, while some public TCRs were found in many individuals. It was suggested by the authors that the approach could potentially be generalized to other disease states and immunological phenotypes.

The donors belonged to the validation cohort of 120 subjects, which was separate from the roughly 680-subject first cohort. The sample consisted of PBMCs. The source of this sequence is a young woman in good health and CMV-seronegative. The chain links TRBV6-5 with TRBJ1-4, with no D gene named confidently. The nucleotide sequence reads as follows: TGTGCCAGCAGGGAGGACGGTTCAACTAATGAAAAACTGTTTTTT. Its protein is CASREDGSTNEKLFF.